These 29 T cell receptor beta chains were sequenced from one sample in a study of blood T cell repertoires in COVID-19. Clones were read by immunoSEQ multiplex PCR, and TCRdb kept only the in-frame ones, dropping some. The table records approximately 6,400 clones, approximately 90% of them present only once. Sequencing was performed on peripheral blood. The receptors were gathered from a human donor in a cohort sampled during active COVID-19.

The chain carries TRBV7-9 and TRBJ2-1, with TRBD2 matching over 10 bases. Germline trimming cut 4 bases from V and 4 bases from J; bases unmatched to any gene: 7. The germline V gene encodes CDR1 SEHNR and CDR2 FQNEAQ (reference sequence). The CDR3 has 16 residues. CDR3 DNA: TGTGCCAGCAGCTCAAGCGGGGGGGAAAGGTACAATGAGCAGTTCTTC. It is translated as CASSSSGGERYNEQFF.

The chain is built from TRBV28 and TRBJ2-5; TRBD1 might be the D (5 bases). V lost 3 bases and J lost 1, with 9 bases in between. CDR1 is MDHEN and CDR2 is SYDVKM in the germline V gene. The CDR3 sequence is 14 residues long. The CDR3 loop is CASSFSGFQETQYF. DNA for the CDR3: TGTGCCAGCAGTTTTTCAGGGTTCCAAGAGACCCAGTACTTC.

In this sample, this clone turned up a few times. The chain employs TRBV7-2 and TRBJ1-6, with 8 positions matching TRBD1. Germline CDR1 reads SGHTA; CDR2 reads FQGNSA. V lost 2 bases to trimming and J lost 9 bases; unmatched junction nucleotides: 6. The CDR3 runs to 15 residues. CDR3 sequence: CASSLSQGASSPLHF. DNA for the CDR3: TGTGCCAGCAGCTTAAGCCAGGGGGCGAGTTCACCCCTCCACTTT. The full variable domain, rest sourced from reference TRBV7-2 and TRBJ1-6, is GAGVSQSPSNKVTEKGKDVELRCDPISGHTALYWYRQSLGQGLEFLIYFQGNSAPDKSGLPSDRFSAERTGGSVSTLTIQRTQQEDSAVYLCASSLSQGASSPLHFGNGTRLTVT.

This chain joins TRBV12-5 and TRBJ1-5, with 12 bases identical to TRBD1. CDR1 LGHNT and CDR2 FRNRAP come from the germline V gene. This CDR3 spans 20 amino acids. The J segment lost 2 bases and the V segment lost 1 base, leaving 12 bases of the junction unmatched. The CDR3 spells CASGLAGTGGAGLGNQPQHF. In DNA, the CDR3 is TGTGCTAGTGGTTTGGCCGGGACAGGGGGCGCCGGGTTGGGCAATCAGCCCCAGCATTTT.

V usage is TRBV4-1 and J usage is TRBJ1-2; 7 nucleotides line up with TRBD1. The CDR3 consists of 15 residues. From germline, CDR1 is MGHRA and CDR2 YSYEKL. With V trimmed by 4 bases and J by 14 bases, 19 bases remained unmatched. As DNA, the CDR3 is TGCGCCAGCAGCCGATCCCCATTAACGGGACAGACAAGAACCTTC. Protein product: CASSRSPLTGQTRTF.

J is TRBJ1-5 and V is TRBV27; D uncertain. Deletions cut 5 bases from V and 4 bases from J, with 9 bases between. This CDR3 is 13 amino acids long. Germline V lookup: CDR1 MNHEY, CDR2 SMNVEV (reference sequence). CDR3 nucleotides: TGTGCCAGCAGTCCCCTCGGGAATCAGCCCCAGCATTTT. This sequence encodes CASSPLGNQPQHF.

This rearrangement joins TRBV7-9 to TRBJ2-2; 11 bases fit TRBD1. Germline CDR1 and CDR2: SEHNR and FQNEAQ (reference sequence). V shed 4 bases, J shed 0 bases, and the junction held 4 bases outside the gene matches. This CDR3 has 17 residues. The CDR3 sequence is CASSSRTGGANTGELFF. DNA for the CDR3: TGTGCCAGCAGCTCCCGGACAGGGGGCGCGAACACCGGGGAGCTGTTTTTT.

The V gene is TRBV18, the J gene TRBJ2-7, with a tentative D call TRBD1 (6 bases). Trimming cost V 5 bases and J 4 bases, with 12 bases left between them. The CDR3 length is 13 residues. The germline CDR1 and CDR2 sequences are KGHSH and LQKENI. The CDR3 sequence: CASSNGQTYEQYF. The CDR3 nucleotides read TGTGCCAGCTCAAACGGACAGACTTACGAGCAGTACTTC.

V and J are TRBV6-6 and TRBJ1-1; D not resolved. Germline CDR1 reads MNHNY; CDR2 reads SVGAGI (reference sequence). The CDR3 covers 14 residues. V was cut by 2 bases and J by 5 bases, with 12 bases left in between. Here the CDR3 reads CASSYMEAGTEAFF. As DNA, the CDR3 is TGTGCCAGCAGTTACATGGAGGCCGGGACTGAAGCTTTCTTT.

A single count supports this clone. The CDR3 DNA sequence: TGTGCCAGCAGCTTTAGCGGGAGAATGAACGAGCAGTACTTC. Protein: CASSFSGRMNEQYF. This chain connects TRBV13 to TRBJ2-7; 9 positions match TRBD2. Trimming at V came to 3 bases and at J to 5 bases, leaving 5 bases not matched to a gene. Germline values: CDR1 PRHDT, CDR2 FYEKMQ (reference sequence). The CDR3 has 14 amino acids.

The J gene is TRBJ2-2, the V gene TRBV27; TRBD2 agrees at 8 bases. The CDR3 runs 14 residues. Germline V CDR1 and CDR2: MNHEY, SMNVEV (reference sequence). With V trimmed by 6 bases and J by 5 bases, 5 bases remained unmatched. CDR3 in amino acids: CASSTGGATGELFF. The CDR3 coding sequence is TGTGCCAGCAGCACGGGAGGGGCGACCGGGGAGCTGTTTTTT.

The J gene is TRBJ1-5, the V gene TRBV19; D possibly corresponds to TRBD1 (6 bases). CDR1 LNHDA and CDR2 SQIVND come from the germline V gene (reference sequence). The CDR3 length is 15 residues. V lost 3 bases, J lost 4 bases, and 13 bases lay in between. The chain's CDR3 is CASSILPGANQPQHF. In nucleotides, the CDR3 is TGTGCCAGTAGTATCCTCCCAGGGGCGAATCAGCCCCAGCATTTT.

The chain carries TRBV5-5 and TRBJ2-1; 11 bases match TRBD2. The CDR3 spans 15 residues. Germline CDR1 reads SGHKS; CDR2 reads YYEKEE (reference sequence). Unmatched junction bases numbered 7, after V lost 4 bases and J lost 7 bases. The CDR3 is CASSTGLAARNEQFF. CDR3 in DNA: TGTGCCAGCAGCACGGGACTAGCGGCGAGGAATGAGCAGTTCTTC.

The rearrangement links TRBV6-5 to TRBJ1-2; 11 bases are shared with TRBD1. The V and J ends lost 7 bases and 7 bases, in that order; junction bases with no gene match: 8. This CDR3 is 14 amino acids long. Germline values: CDR1 MNHEY, CDR2 SVGAGI. CDR3 sequence: CASTRRTGGGGYTF. DNA for the CDR3: TGTGCCAGCACCAGACGGACAGGGGGCGGTGGCTACACCTTC.

The gene calls are TRBV20-1 and TRBJ1-4; 7 nucleotides align to TRBD1. The CDR3 contains 14 residues. J lost 5 bases, V lost 3 bases, and 6 bases had no gene match. In germline, CDR1 is DFQATT, CDR2 SNEGSKA (reference sequence). CDR3 residues: CSASEGAQNEKLFF. The DNA for the CDR3 is TGCAGTGCTAGTGAGGGGGCTCAAAATGAAAAACTGTTTTTT.

The genes are TRBV7-8 and TRBJ1-1, with a possible D match to TRBD1 (6 bases). Per the germline V gene, CDR1 is SGHVS and CDR2 is FQNEAQ. CDR3 length: 15 residues. The V end was cut by 0 bases, the J end by 1 base, with 9 bases between. CDR3 coding DNA: TGTGCCAGCAGCTTAGCTGGGACAAGGAACACTGAAGCTTTCTTT. It codes for CASSLAGTRNTEAFF.

This clone was observed a single time. The J gene is TRBJ1-1, the V gene TRBV28; weak D call: TRBD1 (5 bases). The CDR3 sequence is 14 residues long. Between the trimmed V and J ends, which lost 3 bases and 8 bases, there was a span of 16 bases. Germline CDR1 is MDHEN and CDR2 is SYDVKM. This chain's CDR3 is CASSFDQIRAEAFF. The CDR3 region has the DNA TGTGCCAGCAGTTTTGACCAGATCAGGGCAGAAGCTTTCTTT. The full variable domain, in which reference TRBV28 and TRBJ1-1 provide the parts outside the CDR3, is DVKVTQSSRYLVKRTGEKVFLECVQDMDHENMFWYRQDPGLGLRLIYFSYDVKMKEKGDIPEGYSVSREKKERFSLILESASTNQTSMYLCASSFDQIRAEAFFGQGTRLTVV.

The chain has TRBV27 and TRBJ2-3, with D perhaps TRBD2 (5 bases). Between the trimmed V and J ends, which lost 4 bases and 5 bases, there was a span of 16 bases. The CDR3 runs 15 residues. Germline lookup yields CDR1 MNHEY and CDR2 SMNVEV (reference sequence). In nucleotides, the CDR3 is TGTGCCAGCAGTTCAATATCCGAGGAGGAAGATACGCAGTATTTT. As protein: CASSSISEEEDTQYF.

The sample holds one count of this clone. The chain is built from TRBV5-1 and TRBJ2-1, with 7 positions matching TRBD1. Looked up from germline, CDR1 is SGHRS and CDR2 is YFSETQ. Trimming removed 0 bases from V and 3 bases from J; junction bases left unmatched: 3. This CDR3 spans 15 amino acids. The CDR3 region has the DNA TGCGCCAGCAGCTTGGAAGGGACAGACTACAATGAGCAGTTCTTC. Translated: CASSLEGTDYNEQFF.

V and J are TRBV25-1 and TRBJ1-1, with a possible D match to TRBD1 (6 bases). This CDR3 spans 15 amino acids. The germline gives CDR1 MGHDK, CDR2 SYGVNS. Trimming cost V 6 bases and J 6 bases, with 20 bases left between them. The CDR3 sequence: CASSRGAGASPEAFF. CDR3 sequence (DNA): TGTGCCAGCAGCCGCGGGGCGGGGGCCAGCCCTGAAGCTTTCTTT. The whole variable domain, remainder taken from reference TRBV25-1 and TRBJ1-1, is EADIYQTPRYLVIGTGKKITLECSQTMGHDKMYWYQQDPGMELHLIHYSYGVNSTEKGDLSSESTVSRIRTEHFPLTLESARPSHTSQYLCASSRGAGASPEAFFGQGTRLTVV.

The table lists this clone with a count of one. J is TRBJ1-2 and V is TRBV20-1; D possibly corresponds to TRBD1 (6 bases). The CDR3 extends over 15 amino acids. Germline assignment: CDR1 DFQATT and CDR2 SNEGSKA (reference sequence). With 3 bases removed from V and 4 bases from J, the gap between germline ends came to 18 bases. The CDR3 coding sequence is TGCAGTGCTAGTGGGGGGCTTGTTGCGGTCTATGGCTACACCTTC. Its protein is CSASGGLVAVYGYTF.

This chain joins TRBV12-3 or TRBV12-4 and TRBJ2-7, with a weak D call TRBD2 (6 bases). This CDR3 region has 12 residues. Trimming removed 1 base from V and 7 bases from J, with 8 bases in between. The CDR3 DNA reads TGTGCCAGCAGTTTAGGAGGAGGGGAGCAGTACTTC. Translation: CASSLGGGEQYF.

This chain connects TRBV6-5 to TRBJ1-2; 11 bases map to TRBD1. The length of the CDR3 is 13 residues. With 9 bases clipped from V and 6 bases from J, the junction kept 6 bases outside the gene matches. Germline CDR1 is MNHEY and CDR2 is SVGAGI. The CDR3 nucleotides are TGTGCCAGTGGGACAGGGGGTAAGGATGGCTACACCTTC. It translates to CASGTGGKDGYTF.

This rearrangement joins TRBV5-1 to TRBJ2-7; tentatively, D is TRBD2 (5 bases). Per germline, CDR1 SGHRS and CDR2 YFSETQ. V shed 0 bases and J shed 0 bases, with 16 bases lying between them. The CDR3 is made up of 17 amino acids. Here the CDR3 DNA reads TGCGCCAGCAGCTTGGTTAGAGGGCGTTCCAGCTCCTACGAGCAGTACTTC. As protein: CASSLVRGRSSSYEQYF.

This clone was counted once. The CDR3: CASSPYTGNEKLFF. As DNA, the CDR3 is TGTGCCAGCAGCCCTTACACAGGGAATGAAAAACTGTTTTTT. The chain carries TRBV5-6 and TRBJ1-4, with D maybe TRBD1 (6 bases). This CDR3 has 14 residues. Looked up from germline, CDR1 is SGHDT and CDR2 is YYEEEE. V lost 4 bases and J lost 5, with 12 bases in between.

The CDR3 DNA sequence: TGTGCCAGCAGTTACTCGAACGGGGGGTTAAGTGGCTACACCTTC. This sequence encodes CASSYSNGGLSGYTF. The rearrangement joins TRBV6-6 to TRBJ1-2; D perhaps matches TRBD1 (5 bases). CDR1 is MNHNY, CDR2 SVGAGI, per germline (reference sequence). CDR3 length: 15 amino acids. Trimming left V 0 bases short and J 7 bases short, with 15 bases between.

This chain uses TRBV15 with TRBJ2-7; 9 nucleotides agree with TRBD1. CDR1 and CDR2 (germline): LNHNV, YYDKDF (reference sequence). The CDR3 spans 13 residues. The junction had 5 bases not matched to a gene; V was cut back by 5 bases and J by 6 bases. CDR3: CATSYHRGLEQYF. In nucleotides, the CDR3 is TGTGCCACCAGCTACCACAGGGGGCTCGAGCAGTACTTC.

This clone has only one observation. The V gene is TRBV3-1 (or the pseudogene TRBV3-2), the J gene TRBJ2-5; 14 bases are a match to TRBD2. The CDR3 consists of 16 residues. Germline CDR1 is LGHDT and CDR2 is YNNKEL (reference sequence). The V segment lost 4 bases and the J segment 2 bases; nucleotides outside the gene matches: 3. CDR3 loop: CASSPGLAGGQETQYF. CDR3 DNA sequence: TGTGCCAGCAGCCCTGGACTAGCGGGAGGACAAGAGACCCAGTACTTC.

V usage is TRBV28 and J usage is TRBJ2-1; the D gene is possibly TRBD2 (6 bases). The germline gives CDR1 MDHEN, CDR2 SYDVKM. Trimming removed 2 bases from V and 3 bases from J, with 11 bases in between. The CDR3 loop spans 15 amino acids. The CDR3 bases are TGTGCCAGCAGTTTAGGGGGAGCGGGCTACAATGAGCAGTTCTTC. Translating gives CASSLGGAGYNEQFF.